This T cell receptor (beta chain) was sequenced for a study of cytomegalovirus exposure and HLA in healthy donors (TCRdb year 2017). About the investigation overall: According to an earlier analysis of 587 of the donors, some 180 million T cells yielded 117 million unique TCR beta sequences and approximately 300 Gb of sequence data. Four to six DR-DQ haplotypes were handled as single units for association and clustering, since linkage in the cohort was strong. Rather than using new phenotypic data, the later analysis identified candidate immune exposures from TCR beta sequences and from how often those sequences occurred across donors. Every repertoire in the discovery cohort had been generated on one and the same sequencing platform. To predict cytomegalovirus infection status, the study combined high-throughput TCR immunosequencing, statistical association of individual TCRs with disease status, and machine learning. Besides the first cohort of 666 subjects, a separate validation cohort made up of roughly 120 different subjects was used. Of the roughly 400 genotyped donors, approximately 80% were placed in the genetic ancestry cluster associated with self-reported Caucasian donors. To decide whether each TCR beta V gene segment behaved as functional or pseudogenic, an earlier analysis of 587 of the donors relied on high-throughput TCR beta sequencing. Genome-wide SNP genotypes for about 65% of the roughly 670 donors were used in a later genetic analysis, which treated that subset as a discovery cohort. Donor age, sex, ethnicity and CMV serostatus were compiled together with the repertoire data. Typing coverage varied by locus: roughly 620-640 donors for A, B, C, DRB1 and DQB1; 522 for DQA1; nearly 610 for DPA1; roughly 470 for DPB1. The aim of the study was to test whether cataloging public T cell receptors could identify signatures of past pathogen exposure. Using immunosequencing, the study profiled T cell repertoires from about 620 subjects and related those repertoires to cytomegalovirus serostatus. A later analysis re-analyzed previously published TCR beta repertoires from 650 to 800 donors and added high-resolution HLA genotyping to study TCR occurrence patterns. Across some 400 genotyped donors of the cohort, an average of about 240,000 unique TCR beta nucleotide sequences per donor were sequenced, and 15% to 20% of those sequences were non-productive. An early release that covered some 630 HLA-typed donors contained approximately 290 gigabases of sequencing data and around 80 million unique TCR sequences. Both class I and class II loci were covered by HLA typing, at four-digit resolution. The full study reports these points: A few of the identified cytomegalovirus-associated TCR beta chains were confirmed in vitro to be specific for cytomegalovirus antigens. The classifier was reported to diagnose cytomegalovirus status with high specificity and sensitivity in both the original cohort and the validation cohort. Because some donors lacked HLA typing at each locus, the association tests relied only on the typed subset. While some public TCRs were present in many individuals, most TCR sequences turned up only very rarely across donors. In this cohort, only TCR beta chains were sequenced, and detectable features were limited by the absence of alpha or paired-chain data. In an earlier analysis of about 600 of the donors, most TCR beta V segments appeared in productive rearrangements about 90% or about 30% of the time, broadly matching IMGT annotations. Because counts were too low, under 20 rarely observed V segments, including chromosome 9 orphons, were left out of the earlier analysis of 587 of the donors. V-gene and J-gene trimming of TCR beta chains was associated with a missense DCLRE1C variant in a later genetic analysis, and the association was replicated in an independent cohort. According to a later analysis, TCR association rates differed among HLA loci, with DRB1 alleles showing the most associated TCRs and HLA-C alleles showing the fewest. A group of highly shared sequence variants was considered likely to be a technical artifact of the sequencing pipeline. Correlated functional status among segregating V segments might reflect linkage disequilibrium, but an unknown experimental factor could not be ruled out. Compared with the roughly 670-donor mean, donors in an Asian-associated ancestry cluster had fewer N-insertions in productive TCRs, according to a later genetic analysis. The 87-base-pair reads could not distinguish some IMGT-functional V segments, including TRBV6-2 and TRBV6-3, so those segments were excluded. In a later analysis, HLA-associated TCR beta chains were found to be more clonally expanded and to have lower generation probabilities than equally common non-associated chains. The presence/absence analyses assumed that sequencing depth was roughly uniform across donors, and that assumption may not be true. A later analysis found that most CMV-associated TCR beta chains appeared HLA-restricted, with HLA associations seemingly driven largely by CMV exposure. A further reported finding was that TCR beta sequences accurately predicted the HLA-A and HLA-B alleles for most subjects in the first cohort. At a false discovery rate of 0.05, a later analysis linked under 20,000 TCR beta sequences to specific HLA alleles. When HLA alleles, especially DR and DQ, strongly co-occurred, attributing TCR associations to individual alleles was difficult. CMV serostatus was the only immune exposure information available for the cohort. According to a later analysis, parvovirus B19, influenza, CMV and Epstein-Barr virus appeared linked to several top co-occurrence clusters. A total of roughly 160 TCR beta chains were listed by the study as associated with cytomegalovirus. The authors suggested that the approach could potentially be extended to other disease states and immunological phenotypes.

The cohort was made up of approximately 670 healthy bone marrow donors. Cohort members were all nominally healthy when sampled, although unrecorded immune exposures were likely present. The donor tested CMV seronegative, placing the donor among the 350 to 400 seronegative members of the cohort. A peripheral blood sample was collected from each donor, and TCR beta sequencing was performed on peripheral blood mononuclear cells. Genomic DNA extraction from the blood cell samples was performed with the Qiagen DNeasy Blood Extraction Kit. V is trimmed back by 8 bases and J by 6 bases, and the junction contains 3 bases that no gene match accounts for. In the germline V gene, CDR1 corresponds to SNHLY and CDR2 to FYNNEI. The CDR3 covers 13 residues, taking in both the cysteine and the phenylalanine. Solely the CDR3 DNA is kept, with 39 bases framed from the first base. The library was generated by the immunoSEQ multiplex PCR assay. A mixture of 60 forward primers for TCR Vbeta segments and 13 reverse primers for TCR Jbeta segments was used in the multiplex PCR. A multiplex PCR assay on genomic DNA amplified the CDR3 region of rearranged TCR beta genes. Amplified TCR beta libraries were sequenced as 87-base-pair reads on the Illumina HiSeq System. Under the source paper's analysis protocol: A later analysis counted about 80 million unique TCR beta chains across the 666 repertoires, and some 11 million of these chains were shared by at least two donors. Raw reads were error-corrected and collapsed into unique sequences with a nearest-neighbor algorithm that merged closely related sequences to remove PCR and sequencing errors. V, D and J gene segments were assigned by aligning CDR3 sequences to IMGT reference sequences. For a sequence to be retained, at least a six-nucleotide match to both a V gene segment and a J gene segment was required. A rearrangement counted as productive if the CDR3 had no stop codons and remained in frame with V and J, and every other rearrangement counted as non-productive. CDR3 was defined by IMGT convention, running from the second conserved V-encoded cysteine to the conserved J-encoded phenylalanine. Sequences without an unambiguous match to a single V gene segment were excluded from the earlier analysis of about 600 of the donors. An earlier analysis of about 590 of the donors classified V segments as functional when productive rearrangements were above 56.7% and as segregating when the standard deviation between donors was above 5%. A statistical classification framework was built to diagnose cytomegalovirus status from the catalog of TCR beta chain sequences. V and J gene assignment, in a later analysis, came from comparing TCR nucleotide sequences with IMGT/GENE-DB human TR gene sequences. In a later analysis, CDR3 sequences and most-parsimonious VDJ recombination scenarios were assigned using the TCRdist pipeline. A later analysis defined each TCR beta chain by its CDR3 amino acid sequence plus V-gene family, and excluded reads lacking a unique V-gene family. To address suspected cross-contamination and a sequencing artifact, a later analysis removed 592 highly shared, low-generation-probability nucleotide sequences. For each public chain, a later analysis derived a clonal expansion index from normalized ranks of inferred template counts within each repertoire. A later analysis computed generation probabilities with a VDJ recombination model fitted to out-of-frame rearrangements, and checked the results against IGoR. In a later analysis, hypergeometric tests were used to score TCR-TCR, TCR-HLA and TCR-CMV co-occurrence, with a repertoire-size bias correction applied to TCR pairs. False discovery rates were estimated in a later analysis by permuting HLA or CMV assignments 20 times. In a later analysis, co-occurring TCRs were grouped using DBSCAN, with TCRdist sequence similarity added in when clustering inside HLA-allele-positive subsets. For co-occurrence clustering, repertoires with fewer than 30,000 or more than 120,000 public chains were excluded, along with roughly 5 repertoires with anomalous nucleotide sharing. TCRdb carries this immuneACCESS record with in-frame sequences only. Its versions omit some clonotypes, under half of them owing to an unresolved V gene in the studies checked, with the rest unexplained. Clone size and V and J calls were adopted from that table, with D and trimming inferred from the DNA. For this sample there are under 35,000 clones; 35% to 50% appear just once. Of the sample, roughly 1.9% falls within the top ten clones.

This clone was recorded a few times. What this receptor recognizes is not known. Qualities for individual bases were not recorded, and no much larger clone is one base off. Recombination joined TRBV2 with TRBJ2-2; 10 nucleotides in the junction match TRBD2. This clonotype was sampled from a woman aged 45-60 years in good health and CMV-seronegative. The specimen was PBMCs. The CDR3 reads CASGTSVAGELFF. At the DNA level, the sequence is TGTGCCAGCGGGACTAGCGTGGCCGGGGAGCTGTTTTTT.